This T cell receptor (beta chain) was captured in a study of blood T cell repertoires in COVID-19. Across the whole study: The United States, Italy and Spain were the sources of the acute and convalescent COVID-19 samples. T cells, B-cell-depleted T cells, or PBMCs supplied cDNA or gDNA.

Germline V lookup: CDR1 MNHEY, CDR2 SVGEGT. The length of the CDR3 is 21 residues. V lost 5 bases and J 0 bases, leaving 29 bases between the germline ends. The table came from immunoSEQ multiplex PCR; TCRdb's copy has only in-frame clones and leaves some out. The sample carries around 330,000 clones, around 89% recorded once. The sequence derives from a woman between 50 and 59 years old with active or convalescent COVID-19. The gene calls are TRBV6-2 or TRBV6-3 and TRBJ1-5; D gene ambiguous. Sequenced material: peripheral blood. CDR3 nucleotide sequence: TGTGCCAGCAGTAAGGAGGTCGCGGGAGGCCTCGGGCTTAATAGCAATCAGCCCCAGCATTTT. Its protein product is CASSKEVAGGLGLNSNQPQHF.